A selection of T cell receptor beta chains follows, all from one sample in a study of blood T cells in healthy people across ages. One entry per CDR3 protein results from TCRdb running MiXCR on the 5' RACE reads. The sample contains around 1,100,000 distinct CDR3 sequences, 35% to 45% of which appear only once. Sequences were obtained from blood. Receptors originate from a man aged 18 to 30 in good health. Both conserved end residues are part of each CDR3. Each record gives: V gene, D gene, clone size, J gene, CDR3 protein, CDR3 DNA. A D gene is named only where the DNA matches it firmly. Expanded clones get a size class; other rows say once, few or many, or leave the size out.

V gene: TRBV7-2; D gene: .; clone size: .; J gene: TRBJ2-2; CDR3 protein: CASSVEVVTGELFF; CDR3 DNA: TGTGCCAGCAGCGTAGAGGTTGTTACCGGGGAGCTGTTTTTT
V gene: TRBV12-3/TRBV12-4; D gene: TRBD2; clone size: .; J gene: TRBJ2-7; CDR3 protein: CASSLSSGSNNEQYF; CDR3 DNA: TGTGCCAGCAGTTTGTCTAGCGGGAGCAACAATGAGCAGTACTTC
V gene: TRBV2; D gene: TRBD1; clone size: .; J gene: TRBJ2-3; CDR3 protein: CASQVQGAPFAQYF; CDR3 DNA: TGTGCCAGCCAAGTGCAGGGGGCGCCTTTCGCGCAGTATTTT
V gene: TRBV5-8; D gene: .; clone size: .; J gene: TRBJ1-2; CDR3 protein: CASSPNARRDYGYTF; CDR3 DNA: TGTGCCAGCAGCCCTAACGCCCGGAGGGACTATGGCTACACCTTC
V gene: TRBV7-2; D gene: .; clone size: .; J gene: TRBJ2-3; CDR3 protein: CASSLVPGNRGADTQYF; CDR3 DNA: TGTGCCAGCAGCTTAGTTCCAGGCAACCGAGGGGCAGATACGCAGTATTTT
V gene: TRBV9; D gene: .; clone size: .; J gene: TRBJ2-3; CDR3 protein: CASTQMGWLGDTQYF; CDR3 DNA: TGTGCCAGCACTCAAATGGGGTGGCTAGGAGATACGCAGTATTTT
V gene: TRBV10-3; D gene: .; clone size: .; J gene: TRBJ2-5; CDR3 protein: CASGTFQETQYF; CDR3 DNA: TGTGCCAGCGGGACTTTTCAAGAGACCCAGTACTTC
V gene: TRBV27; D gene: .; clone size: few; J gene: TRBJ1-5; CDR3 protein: CASSWDGTWGQPQHF; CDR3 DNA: TGTGCCAGCAGTTGGGACGGGACATGGGGTCAGCCCCAGCATTTT
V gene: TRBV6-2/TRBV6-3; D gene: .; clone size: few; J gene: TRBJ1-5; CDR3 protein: CASSYSRARDKGFQPQHF; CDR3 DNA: TGTGCCAGCAGTTACTCTAGGGCCCGGGACAAGGGTTTTCAGCCCCAGCATTTT
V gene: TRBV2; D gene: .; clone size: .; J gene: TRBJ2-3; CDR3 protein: CASSGLWSDTQYF; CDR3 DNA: TGTGCCAGCAGTGGGCTCTGGTCGGATACGCAGTATTTT
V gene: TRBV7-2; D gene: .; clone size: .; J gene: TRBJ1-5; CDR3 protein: CASSLRQAVNQPQHF; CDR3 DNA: TGTGCCAGCAGCCTACGACAGGCGGTGAATCAGCCCCAGCATTTT
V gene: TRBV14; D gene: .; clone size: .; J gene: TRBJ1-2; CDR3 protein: CASSQYQGYTF; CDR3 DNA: TGTGCCAGCAGCCAATATCAGGGCTACACCTTC
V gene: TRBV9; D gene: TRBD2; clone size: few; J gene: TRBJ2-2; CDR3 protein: CASRLADTGELFF; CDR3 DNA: TGTGCCAGCAGGCTAGCGGACACCGGGGAGCTGTTTTTT
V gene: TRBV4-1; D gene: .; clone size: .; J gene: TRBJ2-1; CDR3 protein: CASSQEGGGRFDEQFF; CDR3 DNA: TGCGCCAGCAGCCAAGAAGGTGGGGGACGTTTTGATGAGCAGTTCTTC
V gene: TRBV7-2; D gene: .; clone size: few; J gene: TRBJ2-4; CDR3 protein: CASSQQSLGVAKNIQYF; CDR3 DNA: TGTGCCAGCAGTCAACAAAGCCTGGGAGTAGCCAAAAACATTCAGTACTTC
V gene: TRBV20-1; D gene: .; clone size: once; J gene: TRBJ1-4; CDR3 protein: CSAPPRGATNEKLFF; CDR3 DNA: TGCAGTGCCCCCCCCAGGGGCGCAACTAATGAAAAACTGTTTTTT
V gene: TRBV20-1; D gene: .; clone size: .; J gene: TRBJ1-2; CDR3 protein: CSASTFSTDYGYTF; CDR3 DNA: TGCAGTGCTAGTACTTTCTCGACCGACTATGGCTACACCTTC
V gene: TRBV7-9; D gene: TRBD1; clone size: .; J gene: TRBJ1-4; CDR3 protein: CASREGQGVSEKLFF; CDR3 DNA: TGTGCCAGCAGAGAAGGACAGGGGGTCAGTGAAAAACTGTTTTTT
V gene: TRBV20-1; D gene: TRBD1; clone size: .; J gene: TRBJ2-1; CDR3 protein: CSALTGATVYNEQFF; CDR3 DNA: TGCAGTGCTCTGACAGGGGCCACCGTCTACAATGAGCAGTTCTTC
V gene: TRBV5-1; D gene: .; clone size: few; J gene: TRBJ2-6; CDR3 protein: CASSLTGSSLESSGANVLTF; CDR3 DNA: TGCGCCAGCAGCTTGACAGGGTCCAGCCTTGAAAGCTCTGGGGCCAACGTCCTGACTTTC
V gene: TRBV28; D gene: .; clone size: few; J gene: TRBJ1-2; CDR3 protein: CASSSSAGQPIYGYTF; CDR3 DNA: TGTGCCAGCAGCTCAAGCGCCGGACAGCCGATTTATGGCTACACCTTC
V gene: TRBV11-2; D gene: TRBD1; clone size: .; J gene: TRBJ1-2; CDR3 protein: CASSKQGTANYGYTF; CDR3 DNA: TGTGCCAGCAGCAAACAAGGGACAGCTAACTATGGCTACACCTTC
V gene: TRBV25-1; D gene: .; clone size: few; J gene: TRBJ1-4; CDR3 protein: CASSAPGVLEKLFF; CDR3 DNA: TGTGCCAGCAGTGCCCCAGGAGTACTTGAAAAACTGTTTTTT
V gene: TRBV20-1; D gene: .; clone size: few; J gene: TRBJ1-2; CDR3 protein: CSALRGPQGFDGYTF; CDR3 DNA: TGCAGTGCCCTTCGGGGTCCTCAAGGGTTCGATGGCTACACCTTC
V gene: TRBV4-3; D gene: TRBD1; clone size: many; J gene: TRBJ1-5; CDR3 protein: CASSQDPGGNQPQHF; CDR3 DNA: TGCGCCAGCAGCCAAGACCCAGGGGGAAATCAGCCCCAGCATTTT
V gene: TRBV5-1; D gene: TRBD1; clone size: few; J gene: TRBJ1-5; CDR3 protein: CASSLEGAFQPQHF; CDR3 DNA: TGCGCCAGCAGCTTGGAGGGGGCTTTTCAGCCCCAGCATTTT
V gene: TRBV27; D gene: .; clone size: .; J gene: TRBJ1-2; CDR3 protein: CASSPQGMGGYTF; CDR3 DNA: TGTGCCAGCAGTCCCCAGGGCATGGGTGGCTACACCTTC
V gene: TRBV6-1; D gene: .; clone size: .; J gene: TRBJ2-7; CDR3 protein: CASLSGFHTYEQYF; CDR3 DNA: TGTGCCAGCCTGTCGGGATTCCATACCTACGAGCAGTACTTC
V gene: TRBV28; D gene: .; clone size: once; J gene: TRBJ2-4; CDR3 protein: CASISDRAKNIQYF; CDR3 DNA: TGTGCCAGCATTTCGGATCGTGCCAAAAACATTCAGTACTTC
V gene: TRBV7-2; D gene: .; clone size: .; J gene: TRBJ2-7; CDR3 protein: CASSANSYEQYF; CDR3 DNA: TGTGCCAGCAGCGCAAACTCCTACGAGCAGTACTTC
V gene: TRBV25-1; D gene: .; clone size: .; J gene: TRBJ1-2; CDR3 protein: CASSELGGGDYGYTF; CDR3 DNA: TGTGCCAGCAGTGAACTGGGAGGTGGTGACTATGGCTACACCTTC
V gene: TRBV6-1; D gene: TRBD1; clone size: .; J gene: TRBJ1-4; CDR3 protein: CASSMDRANEKLFF; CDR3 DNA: TGTGCCAGCAGTATGGACAGGGCTAATGAAAAACTGTTTTTT
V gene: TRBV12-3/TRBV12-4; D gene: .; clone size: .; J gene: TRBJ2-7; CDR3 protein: CASREGNEQYF; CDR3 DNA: TGTGCCAGCAGGGAGGGTAATGAGCAGTACTTC
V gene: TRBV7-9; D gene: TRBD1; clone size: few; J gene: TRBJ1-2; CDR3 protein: CASSADRAYYGYTF; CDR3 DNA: TGTGCCAGCAGCGCCGACAGGGCCTATTATGGCTACACCTTC
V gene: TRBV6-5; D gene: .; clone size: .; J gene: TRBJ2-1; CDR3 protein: CASSYSNGNEQFF; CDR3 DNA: TGTGCCAGCAGTTACTCGAACGGGAATGAGCAGTTCTTC
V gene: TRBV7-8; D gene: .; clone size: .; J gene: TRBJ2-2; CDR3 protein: CASSRVVRANRYTGELFF; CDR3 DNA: TGTGCCAGCAGTCGTGTTGTCAGGGCGAATCGGTACACCGGGGAGCTGTTTTTT
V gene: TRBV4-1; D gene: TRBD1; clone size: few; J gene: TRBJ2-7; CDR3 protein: CASSYDRGYEQYF; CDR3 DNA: TGCGCCAGCAGCTACGACAGGGGCTACGAGCAGTACTTC
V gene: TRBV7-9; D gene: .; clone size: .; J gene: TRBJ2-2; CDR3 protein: CASSLKPRGRNNTGELFF; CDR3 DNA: TGTGCCAGCAGCTTAAAACCGCGGGGACGGAATAACACCGGGGAGCTGTTTTTT
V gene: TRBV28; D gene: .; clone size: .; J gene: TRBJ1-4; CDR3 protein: CASRTFNEKLFF; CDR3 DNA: TGTGCCAGCAGGACCTTTAATGAAAAACTGTTTTTT
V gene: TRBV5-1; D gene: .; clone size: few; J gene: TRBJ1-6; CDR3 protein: CASSLQQTNSPLHF; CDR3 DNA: TGCGCCAGCAGCTTGCAGCAAACAAATTCACCCCTCCACTTT
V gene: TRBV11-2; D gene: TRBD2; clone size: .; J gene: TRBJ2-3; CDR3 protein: CASSLLLADEDTQYF; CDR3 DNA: TGTGCCAGCAGCTTACTCCTAGCGGATGAGGATACGCAGTATTTT
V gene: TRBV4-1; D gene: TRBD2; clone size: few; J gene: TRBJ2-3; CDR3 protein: CASTIKLAGETDTQYF; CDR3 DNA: TGCGCCAGCACAATCAAACTAGCGGGGGAGACAGATACGCAGTATTTT